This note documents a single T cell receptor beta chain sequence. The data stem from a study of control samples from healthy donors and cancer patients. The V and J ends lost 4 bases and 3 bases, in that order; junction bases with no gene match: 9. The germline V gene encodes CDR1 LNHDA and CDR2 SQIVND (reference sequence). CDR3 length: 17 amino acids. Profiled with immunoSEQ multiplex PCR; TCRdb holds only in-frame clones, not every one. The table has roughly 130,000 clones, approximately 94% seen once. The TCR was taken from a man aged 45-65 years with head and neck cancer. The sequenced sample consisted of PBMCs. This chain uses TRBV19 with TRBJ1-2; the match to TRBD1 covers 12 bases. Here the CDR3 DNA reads TGTGCCAGTAGTAGTGGGACAGGGGGCTTTCAAGACTATGGCTACACCTTC. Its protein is CASSSGTGGFQDYGYTF.